This T cell receptor (beta chain) was sequenced during a study of blood T cells in healthy people across ages. Sample-barcoded 5' priming and a J-beta primer mix drove a second PCR of about 6 to 11 cycles. TCRdb reprocessed the 5' RACE reads with MiXCR, giving one entry per CDR3 protein. The data contain 700,000 to 800,000 distinct CDR3 sequences, 43% of them singletons. Germline V gene data show CDR1 as ENHRY and CDR2 as SYGVKD. V shed 6 bases, J shed 4 bases, and the junction held 3 bases outside the gene matches. This CDR3 is 14 amino acids long. The TCR comes from a woman aged 55-69 years in good health. The chain joins TRBV10-3 to TRBJ2-1, with 10 bases identical to TRBD1. What was sequenced was blood. CDR3 coding DNA: TGTGCCATCAGCGAGGACAGGGGGTACAATGAGCAGTTCTTC. Translating gives CAISEDRGYNEQFF.